The present T cell receptor beta chain was sequenced within a study of early stage breast cancer tumors. Overall study context: Most invasive tumors, about 75% of the 16, were ER+/PR+/HER2-. Samples were sequenced at around 10-fold average coverage. Study-wide points: Unsorted bulk genomic DNA sequencing lacked pairing and functional marker data.

Points on this clone: The antigen remains unidentified.

TCRdb's table, derived via immunoSEQ multiplex PCR, lists solely in-frame clones and lacks some. The table has 39,000 or so clones, around 72% seen once; the top ten hold about 7%. This CDR3 is built from 14 residues. Trimming removed 7 bases at V and 4 bases at J, with 14 bases between. The germline V gene has CDR1 SGHAT and CDR2 FQNNGV. This sequence originates from a person aged 45-60 years with breast cancer. This chain uses TRBV11-2 with TRBJ2-1; D possibly corresponds to TRBD2 (5 bases). The sample taken for sequencing was blood. The CDR3 sequence is CASTLISAYNEQFF. The CDR3 coding sequence is TGTGCCAGCACCCTGATTAGCGCTTACAATGAGCAGTTCTTC.